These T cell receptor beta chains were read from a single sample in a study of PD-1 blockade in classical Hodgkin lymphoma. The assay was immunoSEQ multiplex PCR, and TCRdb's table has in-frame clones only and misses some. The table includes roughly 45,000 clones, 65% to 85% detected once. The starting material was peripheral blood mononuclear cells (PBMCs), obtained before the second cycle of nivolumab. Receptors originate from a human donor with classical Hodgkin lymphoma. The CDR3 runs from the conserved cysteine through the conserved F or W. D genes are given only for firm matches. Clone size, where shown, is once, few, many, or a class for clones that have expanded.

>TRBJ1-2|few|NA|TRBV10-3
TGTGCCATCAGTGAGGGCGTCAGGGCCTACACCTTC
CAISEGVRAYTF
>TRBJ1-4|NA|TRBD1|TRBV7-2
TGTGCCAGCAGCTTGGGACAGTTCACTGAAAAACTGTTTTTT
CASSLGQFTEKLFF
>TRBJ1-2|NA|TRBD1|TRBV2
TGTGCCAGCACAGGGGGCAACTATGGCTACACCTTC
CASTGGNYGYTF
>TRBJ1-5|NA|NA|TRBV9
TGTGCCAGCAGCGTAAGGCTGGGGCAGCCCCAGCATTTT
CASSVRLGQPQHF
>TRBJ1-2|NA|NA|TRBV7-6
TGTGCCAGCAGCCGGGGTTGGGGGGACGCTAACTATGGCTACACCTTC
CASSRGWGDANYGYTF
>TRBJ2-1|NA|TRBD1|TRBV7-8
TGTGCCAGCCGGGACAGGTACGACAATGAGCAGTTCTTC
CASRDRYDNEQFF
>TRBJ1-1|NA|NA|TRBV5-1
TGCGCCAGCAGTATTACGTTTGGGGGGAACACTGAAGCTTTCTTT
CASSITFGGNTEAFF
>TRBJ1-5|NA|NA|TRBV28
TGTGCCAGCAGTTTAGGACTGCAACGGGGTCAGCCCCAGCATTTT
CASSLGLQRGQPQHF
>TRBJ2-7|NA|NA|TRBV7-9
TGTGCCAGCAGCTTAGTTGTCTCTCTCTCATCCTACGAGCAGTACTTC
CASSLVVSLSSYEQYF
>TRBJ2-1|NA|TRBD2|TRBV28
TGTGCCAGCAGTTTAGGGACTAGCGGGAACTATGAGCAGTTCTTC
CASSLGTSGNYEQFF
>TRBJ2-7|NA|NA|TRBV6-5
TGTGCCAGCAGTTACGGACGGGTTTCAACCTACGAGCAGTACTTC
CASSYGRVSTYEQYF
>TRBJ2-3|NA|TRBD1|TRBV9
TGTGCCAGCAGCCCCTCGGGGACAGCCACAGATACGCAGTATTTT
CASSPSGTATDTQYF
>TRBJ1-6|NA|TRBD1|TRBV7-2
TGTGCCTCGGGACAGAACTCCTATAATTCACCCCTCCACTTT
CASGQNSYNSPLHF
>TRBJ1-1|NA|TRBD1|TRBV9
TGTGCCAGCAGTAGAGGACAGGGAGGGACTGAAGCTTTCTTT
CASSRGQGGTEAFF
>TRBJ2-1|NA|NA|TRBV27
TGTGCCAGCAGTTTTGGGACCGAGCAGTTCTTC
CASSFGTEQFF
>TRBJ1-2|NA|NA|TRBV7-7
TGTGCCAGCAGTAACAGGGATTCCTATGGCTACACCTTC
CASSNRDSYGYTF
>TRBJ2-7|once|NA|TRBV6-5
TGTGCCAGCAGCCCAGTCGACTACGAGCAGTACTTC
CASSPVDYEQYF
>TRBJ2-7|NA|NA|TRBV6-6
TGTGCCAGCACCTTGAACAGGGACATCTACGAGCAGTACTTC
CASTLNRDIYEQYF
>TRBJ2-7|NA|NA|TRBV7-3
TGTGCCAGCAGCCCCCCCCTGGCAAAGAGGTCCGAGCAGTACTTC
CASSPPLAKRSEQYF
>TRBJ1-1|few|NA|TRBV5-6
TGTGCCAGCAGCTTGGACAACATCCGTGCTTTCTTT
CASSLDNIRAFF
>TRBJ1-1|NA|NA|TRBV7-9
TGTGCCAGCAGCTACAAACAGGTATCCACTGAAGCTTTCTTT
CASSYKQVSTEAFF
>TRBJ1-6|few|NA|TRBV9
TGTGCCAGCAGCGTAGATGGGGGCCAGTTGGGTTCACCCCTCCACTTT
CASSVDGGQLGSPLHF